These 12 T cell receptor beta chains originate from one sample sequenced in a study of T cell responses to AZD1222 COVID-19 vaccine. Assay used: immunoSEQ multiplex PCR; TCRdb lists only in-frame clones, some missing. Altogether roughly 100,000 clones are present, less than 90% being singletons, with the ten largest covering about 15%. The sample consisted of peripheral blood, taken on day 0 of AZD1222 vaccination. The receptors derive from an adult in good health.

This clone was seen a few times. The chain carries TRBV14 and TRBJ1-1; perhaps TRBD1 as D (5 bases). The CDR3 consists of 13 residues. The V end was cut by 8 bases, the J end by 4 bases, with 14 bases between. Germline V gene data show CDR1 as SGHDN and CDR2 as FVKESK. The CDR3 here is CASRGVATTEAFF. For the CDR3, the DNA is TGTGCCAGCCGGGGGGTGGCGACCACTGAAGCTTTCTTT.

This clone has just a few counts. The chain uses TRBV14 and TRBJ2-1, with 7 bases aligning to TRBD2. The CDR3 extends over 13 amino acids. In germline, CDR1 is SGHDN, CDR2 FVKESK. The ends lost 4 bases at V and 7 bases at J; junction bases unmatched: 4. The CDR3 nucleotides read TGTGCCAGCAGCCCATGGGGGGGGAATGAGCAGTTCTTC. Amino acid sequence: CASSPWGGNEQFF.

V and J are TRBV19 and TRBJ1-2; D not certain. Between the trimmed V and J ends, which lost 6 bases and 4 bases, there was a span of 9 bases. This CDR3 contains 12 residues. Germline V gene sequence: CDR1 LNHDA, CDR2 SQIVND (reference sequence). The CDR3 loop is CASRGSGYGYTF. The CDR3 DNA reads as TGTGCCAGTAGGGGGTCCGGCTATGGCTACACCTTC. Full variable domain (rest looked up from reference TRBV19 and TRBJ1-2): DGGITQSPKYLFRKEGQNVTLSCEQNLNHDAMYWYRQDPGQGLRLIYYSQIVNDFQKGDIAEGYSVSREKKESFPLTVTSAQKNPTAFYLCASRGSGYGYTFGSGTRLTVV.

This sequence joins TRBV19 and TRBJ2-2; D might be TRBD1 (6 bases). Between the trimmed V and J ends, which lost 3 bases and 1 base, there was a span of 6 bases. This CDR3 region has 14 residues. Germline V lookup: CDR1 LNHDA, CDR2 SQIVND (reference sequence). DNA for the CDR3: TGTGCCAGTAGTATGGGACAGAACACCGGGGAGCTGTTTTTT. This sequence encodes CASSMGQNTGELFF.

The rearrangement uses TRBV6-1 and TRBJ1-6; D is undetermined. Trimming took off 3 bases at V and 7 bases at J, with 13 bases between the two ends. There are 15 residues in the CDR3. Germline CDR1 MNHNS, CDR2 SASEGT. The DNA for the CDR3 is TGTGCCAGCAGTGATACGGACGGATCCAATTCACCCCTCCACTTT. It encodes CASSDTDGSNSPLHF.

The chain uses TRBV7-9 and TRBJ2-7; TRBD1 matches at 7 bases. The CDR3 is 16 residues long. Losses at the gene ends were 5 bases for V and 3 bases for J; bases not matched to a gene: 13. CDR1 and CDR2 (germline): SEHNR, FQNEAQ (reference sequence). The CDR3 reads CASSEMDRSPVYEQYF. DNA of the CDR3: TGTGCCAGCAGCGAGATGGACAGGTCCCCTGTCTACGAGCAGTACTTC.

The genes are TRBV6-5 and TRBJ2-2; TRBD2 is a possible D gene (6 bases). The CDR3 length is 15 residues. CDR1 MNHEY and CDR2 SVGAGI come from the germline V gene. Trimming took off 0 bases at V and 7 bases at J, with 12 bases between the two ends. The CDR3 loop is CASSYSAGTGGELFF. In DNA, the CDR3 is TGTGCCAGCAGTTACTCCGCGGGGACGGGCGGGGAGCTGTTTTTT.

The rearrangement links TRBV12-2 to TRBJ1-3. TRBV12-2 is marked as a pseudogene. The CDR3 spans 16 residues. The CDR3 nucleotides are TGTGCAAGTCGCTTGACTCGACGGCGCTCTGGAAACACCATATATTTT. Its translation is CASRLTRRRSGNTIYF.

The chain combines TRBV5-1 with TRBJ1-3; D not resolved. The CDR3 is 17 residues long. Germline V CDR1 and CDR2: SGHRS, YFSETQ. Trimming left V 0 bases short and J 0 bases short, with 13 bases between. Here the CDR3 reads CASSLEPGESSGNTIYF. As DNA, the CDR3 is TGCGCCAGCAGCTTGGAACCGGGTGAGAGCTCTGGAAACACCATATATTTT.

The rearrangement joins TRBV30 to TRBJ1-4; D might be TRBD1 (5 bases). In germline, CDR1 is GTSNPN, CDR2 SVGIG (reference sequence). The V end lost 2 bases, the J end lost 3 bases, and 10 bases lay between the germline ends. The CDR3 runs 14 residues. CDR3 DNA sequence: TGTGCCTGGAGTCCAGGGTCGGCTAATGAAAAACTGTTTTTT. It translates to CAWSPGSANEKLFF. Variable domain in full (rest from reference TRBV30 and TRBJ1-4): SQTIHQWPATLVQPVGSPLSLECTVEGTSNPNLYWYRQAAGRGLQLLFYSVGIGQISSEVPQNLSASRPQDRQFILSSKKLLLSDSGFYLCAWSPGSANEKLFFGSGTQLSVL.

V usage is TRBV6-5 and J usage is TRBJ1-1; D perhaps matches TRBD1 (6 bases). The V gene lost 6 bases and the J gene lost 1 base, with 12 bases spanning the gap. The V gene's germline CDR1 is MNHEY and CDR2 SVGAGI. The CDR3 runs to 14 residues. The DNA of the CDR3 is TGTGCCAGCAGGCCCACAGGGAGGAACACTGAAGCTTTCTTT. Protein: CASRPTGRNTEAFF.

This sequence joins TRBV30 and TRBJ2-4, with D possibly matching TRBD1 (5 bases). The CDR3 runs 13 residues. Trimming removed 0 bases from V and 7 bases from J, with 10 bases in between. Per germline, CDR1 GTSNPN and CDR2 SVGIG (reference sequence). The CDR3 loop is CAWSVGVGNIQYF. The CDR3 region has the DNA TGTGCCTGGAGTGTAGGGGTCGGGAACATTCAGTACTTC.